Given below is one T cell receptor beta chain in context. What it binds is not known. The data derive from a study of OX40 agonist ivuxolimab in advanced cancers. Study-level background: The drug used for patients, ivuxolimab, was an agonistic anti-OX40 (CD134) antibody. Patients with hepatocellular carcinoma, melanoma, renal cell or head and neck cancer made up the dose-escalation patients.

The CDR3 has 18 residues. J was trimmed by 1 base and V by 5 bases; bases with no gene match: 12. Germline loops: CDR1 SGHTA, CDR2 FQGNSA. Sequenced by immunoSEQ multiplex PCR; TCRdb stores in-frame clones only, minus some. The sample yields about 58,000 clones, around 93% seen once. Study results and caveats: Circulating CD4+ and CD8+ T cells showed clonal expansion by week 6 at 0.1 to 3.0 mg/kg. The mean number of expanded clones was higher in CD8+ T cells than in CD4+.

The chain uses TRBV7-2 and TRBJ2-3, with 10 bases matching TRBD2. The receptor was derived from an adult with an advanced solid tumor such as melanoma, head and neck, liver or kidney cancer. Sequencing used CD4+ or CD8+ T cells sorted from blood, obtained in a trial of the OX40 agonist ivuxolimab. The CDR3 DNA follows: TGTGCCAGCAGCGAGAGGCTAGCGGGAGCCCGGGGCACAGATACGCAGTATTTT. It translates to CASSERLAGARGTDTQYF.